The sequence of this T cell receptor (beta chain) was determined in a study of T cells after yellow fever vaccination. General study findings and limits: Most clones from primary vaccination resurfaced after the booster (around 95% CD4, over 75% CD8). One caveat is that FACS-sorted repertoires could contain abundant clonotypes contaminating from the bulk population.

5'RACE template switching produced TCR cDNA carrying a universal primer site and UMIs. From the 5' RACE reads, TCRdb called clonotypes with MiXCR, one entry per CDR3 protein. This table holds more than 25,000 distinct CDR3 sequences, about 5.5% found once. This CDR3 region has 16 residues. Germline V gene sequence: CDR1 SGHRS, CDR2 YFSETQ. Trimming removed 1 base from V and 4 bases from J; junction bases left unmatched: 8. This clonotype was counted at least ten times. This chain links TRBV5-1 with TRBJ2-7; TRBD2 matches at 10 bases. The sequenced sample was PBMCs, either bulk or a sorted T-cell subset (CD4+, CD8+, memory, or dextramer-sorted; not recorded which), obtained 15 days after the yellow fever booster vaccination. The sequence came from a man younger than 45 who received the YFV17D yellow fever vaccine. CDR3 coding DNA: TGCGCCAGCAGCTTGCTAGCGGGAGTTTCGATGTACGAGCAGTACTTC. Translation gives CASSLLAGVSMYEQYF.